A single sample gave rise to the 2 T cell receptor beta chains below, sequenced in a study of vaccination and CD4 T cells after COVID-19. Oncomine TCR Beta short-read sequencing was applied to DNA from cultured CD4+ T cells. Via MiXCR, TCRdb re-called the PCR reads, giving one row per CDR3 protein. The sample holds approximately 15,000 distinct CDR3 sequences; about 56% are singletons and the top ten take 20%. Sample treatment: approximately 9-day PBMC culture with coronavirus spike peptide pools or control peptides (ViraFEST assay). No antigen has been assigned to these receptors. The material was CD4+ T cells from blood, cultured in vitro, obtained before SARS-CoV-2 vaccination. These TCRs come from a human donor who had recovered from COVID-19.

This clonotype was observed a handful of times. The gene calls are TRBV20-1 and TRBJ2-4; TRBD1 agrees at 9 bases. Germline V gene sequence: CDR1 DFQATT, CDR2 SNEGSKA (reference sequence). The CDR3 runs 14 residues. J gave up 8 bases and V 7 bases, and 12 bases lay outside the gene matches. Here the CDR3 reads CSVPPGQGLDIQYF. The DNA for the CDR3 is TGCAGTGTCCCCCCGGGACAGGGTCTTGACATTCAGTACTTC.

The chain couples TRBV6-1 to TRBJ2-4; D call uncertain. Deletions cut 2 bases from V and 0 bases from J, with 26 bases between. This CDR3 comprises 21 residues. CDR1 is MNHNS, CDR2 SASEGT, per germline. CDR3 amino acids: CASSERESSQRVTLAKNIQYF. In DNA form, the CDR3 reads TGTGCCAGCAGTGAACGTGAAAGTTCGCAGCGCGTTACTCTAGCCAAAAACATTCAGTACTTC.